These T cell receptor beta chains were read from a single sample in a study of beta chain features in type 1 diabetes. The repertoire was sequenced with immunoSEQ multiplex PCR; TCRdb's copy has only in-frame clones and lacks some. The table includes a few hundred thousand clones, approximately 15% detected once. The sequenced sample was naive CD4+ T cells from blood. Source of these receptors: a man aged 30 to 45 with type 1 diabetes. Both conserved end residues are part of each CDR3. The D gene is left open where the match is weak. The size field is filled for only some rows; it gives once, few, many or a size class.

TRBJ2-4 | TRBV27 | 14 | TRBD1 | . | TGTGCCAGCCACGAGATTGGCAGGGGGAACATTCAGTACTTC | CASHEIGRGNIQYF
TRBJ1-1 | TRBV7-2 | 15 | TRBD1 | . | TGTGCCAGCAGACTACCAGGGGGAATGAACACTGAAGCTTTCTTT | CASRLPGGMNTEAFF
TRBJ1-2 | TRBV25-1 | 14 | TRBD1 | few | TGTGCCAGCAGTGAAGAGTGGACAGGGCGCGGCTACACCTTC | CASSEEWTGRGYTF
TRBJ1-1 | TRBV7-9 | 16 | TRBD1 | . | TGTGCCAGCAGCTTGAGGACAGGGTCCATGAACACTGAAGCTTTCTTT | CASSLRTGSMNTEAFF
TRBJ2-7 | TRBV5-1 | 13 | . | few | TGCGCCAGCAGCTTGGCACTAGCAGACGAGCAGTACTTC | CASSLALADEQYF
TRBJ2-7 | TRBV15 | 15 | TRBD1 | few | TGTGCCACCAGCAGAGGGACAGGTCCGCTCTACGAGCAGTACTTC | CATSRGTGPLYEQYF
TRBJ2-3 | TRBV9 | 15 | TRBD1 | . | TGTGCCAGCAGCGTAGTGGGACAGGGGATAGATACGCAGTATTTT | CASSVVGQGIDTQYF
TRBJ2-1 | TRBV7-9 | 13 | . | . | TGTGCCAGCAGCTTAGCCCCGATAGATGAGCAGTTCTTC | CASSLAPIDEQFF
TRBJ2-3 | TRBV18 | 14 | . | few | TGTGCCAGCTCACCCGTGGACAGTACAGATACGCAGTATTTT | CASSPVDSTDTQYF
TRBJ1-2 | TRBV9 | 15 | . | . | TGTGCCAGCAGCGTAGCCTCGCAAGGGGCGTATGGCTACACCTTC | CASSVASQGAYGYTF
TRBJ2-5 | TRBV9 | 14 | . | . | TGTGCCAGCAGCGTAGGACTAACACAAGAGACCCAGTACTTC | CASSVGLTQETQYF
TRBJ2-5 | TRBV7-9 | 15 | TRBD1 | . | TGTGCCAGCAGTCGTGGACAGGCAGGAGAAGAGACCCAGTACTTC | CASSRGQAGEETQYF
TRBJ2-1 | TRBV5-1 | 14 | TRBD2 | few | TGCGCCAGCAGCCCAGGACTAGCGGGAATCGAGCAGTTCTTC | CASSPGLAGIEQFF
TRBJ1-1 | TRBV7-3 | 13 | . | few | TGTGCCAGCAGCTTAACTATGAACACTGAAGCTTTCTTT | CASSLTMNTEAFF
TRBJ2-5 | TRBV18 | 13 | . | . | TGTGCCAGCTCGCCTAGCGCACAAGAGACCCAGTACTTC | CASSPSAQETQYF
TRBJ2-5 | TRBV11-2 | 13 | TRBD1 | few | TGTGCCAGCAGCCGGGACAGGGAGGAGACCCAGTACTTC | CASSRDREETQYF
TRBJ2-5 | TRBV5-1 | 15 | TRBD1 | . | TGCGCCAGCAGCCCTACCGGGACAGAACAAGAGACCCAGTACTTC | CASSPTGTEQETQYF
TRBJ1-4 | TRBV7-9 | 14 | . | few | TGTGCCAGCAGCTTAACCACGGGGAACGAAAAACTGTTTTTT | CASSLTTGNEKLFF
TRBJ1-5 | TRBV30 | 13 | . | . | TGTGCCTGGAGTGAGTCTTCCAGTCAGCCCCAGCATTTT | CAWSESSSQPQHF
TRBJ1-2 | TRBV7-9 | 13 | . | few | TGTGCCAGCAGCTTTTTGGGGGCTTATGGCTACACCTTC | CASSFLGAYGYTF
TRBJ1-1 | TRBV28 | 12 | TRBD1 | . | TGTGCCAGCAGTTTCCGGGACAGGGTTGCTTTCTTT | CASSFRDRVAFF
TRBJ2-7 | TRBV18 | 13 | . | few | TGTGCCAGCTCACCAGCCCTATCCCGCGAGCAGTACTTC | CASSPALSREQYF
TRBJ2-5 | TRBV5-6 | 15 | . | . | TGTGCCAGCAACCCGATGGACAGATCTGAAGAGACCCAGTACTTC | CASNPMDRSEETQYF
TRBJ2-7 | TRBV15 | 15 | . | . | TGTGCCACCAGCAGAGATTTGGGCCAGACCTACGAGCAGTACTTC | CATSRDLGQTYEQYF
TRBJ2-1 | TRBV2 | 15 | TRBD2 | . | TGTGCCAGCAGTGGGTACAGCGGGAGGGACAATGAGCAGTTCTTC | CASSGYSGRDNEQFF
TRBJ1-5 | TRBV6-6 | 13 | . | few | TGTGCCAGCACCAGGGATAGCAATCAGCCCCAGCATTTT | CASTRDSNQPQHF
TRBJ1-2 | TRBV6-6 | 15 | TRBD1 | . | TGTGCCAGCAGTTCCGGGACAGGGAAGGGCTATGGCTACACCTTC | CASSSGTGKGYGYTF
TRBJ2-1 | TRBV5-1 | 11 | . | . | TGCGCCAGCAGCTTGGTCAGGGAGCAGTTCTTC | CASSLVREQFF
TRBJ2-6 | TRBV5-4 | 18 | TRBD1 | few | TGTGCCAGCAGCTTGCACGGGACAGGGGCGCCTGGGGCCAACGTCCTGACTTTC | CASSLHGTGAPGANVLTF
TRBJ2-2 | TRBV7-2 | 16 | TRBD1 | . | TGTGCCAGCAGCTTGCCCGCGAGGGGGCCCACCGGGGAGCTGTTTTTT | CASSLPARGPTGELFF
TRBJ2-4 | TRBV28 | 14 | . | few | TGTGCCAGCAGCCTCGGACAGAGGCCAAACATTCAGTACTTC | CASSLGQRPNIQYF
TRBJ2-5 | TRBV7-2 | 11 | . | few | TGTGCCAGCAGTACAAAAGAGACCCAGTACTTC | CASSTKETQYF
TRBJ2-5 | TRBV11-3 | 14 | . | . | TGTGCCAGCAGCTTAGATACTAATCGAGAGACCCAGTACTTC | CASSLDTNRETQYF
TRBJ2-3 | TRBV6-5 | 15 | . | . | TGTGCCAGCAGTTACGGAGTATCGGGAACAGATACGCAGTATTTT | CASSYGVSGTDTQYF
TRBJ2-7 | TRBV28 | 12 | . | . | TGTGCCAGCAGTTTACCCGCCTACGAGCAGTACTTC | CASSLPAYEQYF
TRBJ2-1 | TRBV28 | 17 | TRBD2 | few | TGTGCCAGCAGTCGCCTGACGTGGGCGGGAGGGGAGGCTGAGCAGTTCTTC | CASSRLTWAGGEAEQFF
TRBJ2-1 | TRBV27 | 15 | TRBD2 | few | TGTGCCAGCAGAAAAGGCGGACTAGCGGGAGTGTGGCAGTTCTTC | CASRKGGLAGVWQFF
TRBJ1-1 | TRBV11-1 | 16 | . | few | TGTGCCAGCAGCCGGCCCGGGGGGCTTGTGGACACTGAAGCTTTCTTT | CASSRPGGLVDTEAFF
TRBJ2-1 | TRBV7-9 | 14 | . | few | TGTGCCAGCAGCTTAGACAACTCCTACAATGAGCAGTTCTTC | CASSLDNSYNEQFF
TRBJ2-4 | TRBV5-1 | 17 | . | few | TGCGCCAGCAGCTTTTTGGCGGGGACAGAAGCCAAAAACATTCAGTACTTC | CASSFLAGTEAKNIQYF
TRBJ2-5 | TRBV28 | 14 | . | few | TGTGCCAGCAGTCCCTCGGGAGCAAGGGAGACCCAGTACTTC | CASSPSGARETQYF
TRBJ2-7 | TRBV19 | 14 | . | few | TGTGCCAGTAGTCCGTCGACTGGCTACTACGAGCAGTACTTC | CASSPSTGYYEQYF
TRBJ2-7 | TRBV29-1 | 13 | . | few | TGCAGCGTTGAGGAGGGGCCCCCCTACGAGCAGTACTTC | CSVEEGPPYEQYF
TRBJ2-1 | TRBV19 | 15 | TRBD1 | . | TGTGCCAGTAGTCTCGGGACAGCGGACTACAATGAGCAGTTCTTC | CASSLGTADYNEQFF
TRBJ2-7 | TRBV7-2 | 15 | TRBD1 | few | TGTGCCAGCAGCCCCGGGACAGGGGGCTTCTACGAGCAGTACTTC | CASSPGTGGFYEQYF
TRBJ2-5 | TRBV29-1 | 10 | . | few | TGCAGCGCTCAGCAAGAGACCCAGTACTTC | CSAQQETQYF
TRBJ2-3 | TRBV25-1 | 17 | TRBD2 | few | TGTGCCAGCAGTGTCTCTTGGGGACTAGCTAGCACAGATACGCAGTATTTT | CASSVSWGLASTDTQYF
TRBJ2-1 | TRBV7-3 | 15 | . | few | TGTGCCAGCAGCTTTAGTATAACAACAGGCAATGAGCAGTTCTTC | CASSFSITTGNEQFF
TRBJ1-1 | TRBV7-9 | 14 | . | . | TGTGCCAGCAGCTTTCGAGAGTTTAACACTGAAGCTTTCTTT | CASSFREFNTEAFF
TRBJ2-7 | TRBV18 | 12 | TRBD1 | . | TGTGCCAGCTCACCCGGACAGGGTATTTTGTACTTC | CASSPGQGILYF
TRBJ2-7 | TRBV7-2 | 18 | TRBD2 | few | TGTGCCAGCAGCCACCCGGGACTAGCGGGAGGAACCTCCTACGAGCAGTACTTC | CASSHPGLAGGTSYEQYF